This T cell receptor beta chain derives from a study of regulatory T cells in long-lasting Graves disease. About the study: Over 5 years of antithyroid drugs with positive TSH receptor antibodies was taken to mean persistent Graves' disease.

For TCR beta, libraries came from iRepertoire HTBI primers and Arm-PCR of CDR3 regions. TCRdb reprocessed the multiplex PCR reads with MiXCR, giving one entry per CDR3 protein. The table shows about 470,000 distinct CDR3 sequences, with roughly 21% occurring only once. This clonotype has ten or more counts. The antigen is unknown. V lost 1 base and J 0 bases, leaving 13 bases between the germline ends. The CDR3 consists of 17 residues. The germline CDR1 and CDR2 sequences are SGHAT and FQNNGV. Findings and caveats of the study: No thyroid tissue was studied; the work used peripheral blood only.

Indicated time point: persistent/refractory GD, antithyroid drugs over 5 years with positive TRAb. Making the TCR library involved RNA that had been extracted from PBMCs. This specimen was peripheral blood mononuclear cells (PBMCs), taken when the disease was refractory, from a patient treated with antithyroid drugs. This sequence joins TRBV11-2 and TRBJ1-5; no clear D. The clonotype originates from a female donor with Graves disease. CDR3 coding DNA: TGTGCCAGCAGCTTAGTGGGTACACCCGGTAGCAATCAGCCCCAGCATTTT. This sequence encodes CASSLVGTPGSNQPQHF.